Listed here are 29 T cell receptor beta chains from one sample, sequenced in a study of T cells in Graves' hyperthyroidism and ophthalmopathy. TCR beta CDR3 region amplification was performed from RNA transcripts. The primer set for the first-round RT-PCR of the TCR CDR3 was HTBI. TCRdb re-called the multiplex PCR reads with MiXCR, one entry per CDR3 protein. The sample contains under 200,000 distinct CDR3 sequences, about 9.4% of which appear only once. Sequences were obtained from blood. The receptors shown here come from a young woman with Graves' hyperthyroidism that later progressed to Graves' ophthalmopathy.

There are many counts of this clonotype. V gene TRBV30 combines with J gene TRBJ1-2; D is perhaps TRBD1 (5 bases). This CDR3 comprises 14 residues. Germline CDR1 reads GTSNPN; CDR2 reads SVGIG (reference sequence). Trimming left V 0 bases short and J 8 bases short, with 16 bases between. CDR3 in DNA: TGTGCCTGGAGTGTAGATGGGGGGTATGGCGGCTACACCTTC. It codes for CAWSVDGGYGGYTF.

This clonotype was observed at least ten times. This chain connects TRBV20-1 to TRBJ1-2; D is possibly TRBD1 (6 bases). Germline values: CDR1 DFQATT, CDR2 SNEGSKA (reference sequence). V was shortened by 3 bases and J by 3 bases, with 17 bases between the two germline ends. The CDR3 loop spans 15 amino acids. The CDR3 nucleotides read TGCAGTGCTAGGATGGGCGGGGGCGGGGACTATGGCTACACCTTC. This codes for CSARMGGGGDYGYTF.

This clonotype was seen more than once but under ten times. V usage is TRBV28 and J usage is TRBJ2-7, with TRBD2 identical over 10 bases. V was clipped by 6 bases and J by 0 bases; unmatched bases: 23. The CDR3 consists of 21 residues. Germline CDR1 and CDR2: MDHEN and SYDVKM. The CDR3: CASSLTLLGLAGDTSSYEQYF. The CDR3 DNA reads as TGTGCCAGCAGCCTAACCCTCCTAGGGCTAGCGGGGGATACAAGCTCCTACGAGCAGTACTTC.

The table lists this clonotype with many counts. CDR3 amino acids: CSASLAGVQETQYF. CDR3 DNA sequence: TGCAGTGCTAGTCTAGCGGGAGTCCAAGAGACCCAGTACTTC. This chain joins TRBV20-1 and TRBJ2-5; 10 bases line up with TRBD2. The trim removed 3 bases at V and 1 base at J, leaving 2 bases unmatched. Germline V gives CDR1 DFQATT, CDR2 SNEGSKA (reference sequence). The CDR3 loop spans 14 amino acids.

At least ten counts were recorded for this clonotype. The chain carries TRBV12-3 or TRBV12-4 and TRBJ2-1, with 15 bases that match TRBD2. The CDR3 runs 17 residues. V was clipped by 6 bases and J by 2 bases; unmatched bases: 5. In DNA form, the CDR3 reads TGTGCCAGCAGAGACGGACTAGCGGGAGGGACCTACAATGAGCAGTTCTTC. Protein product: CASRDGLAGGTYNEQFF.

This clonotype was counted ten times or more. The genes are TRBV19 and TRBJ2-5; 9 bases fit TRBD2. V was clipped by 3 bases and J by 4 bases; unmatched bases: 9. This CDR3 spans 16 amino acids. Germline CDR1 is LNHDA and CDR2 is SQIVND (reference sequence). CDR3 loop: CASSIQGGRASETQYF. The DNA for the CDR3 is TGTGCCAGTAGTATTCAGGGCGGGAGGGCCTCAGAGACCCAGTACTTC.

The J gene is TRBJ2-6, the V gene TRBV7-3; D not certain. V was cut by 0 bases and J by 0 bases, with 9 bases left in between. The CDR3 totals 17 residues. Germline V lookup: CDR1 SGHTA, CDR2 FQGTGA. In nucleotides, the CDR3 is TGTGCCAGCAGCTTAACGCAATTGGGCTCTGGGGCCAACGTCCTGACTTTC. It is translated as CASSLTQLGSGANVLTF.

This clonotype was detected many times. The chain carries TRBV29-1 and TRBJ2-1; tentative D call: TRBD1 (6 bases). Trimming left V 0 bases short and J 4 bases short, with 13 bases between. This CDR3 is built from 15 residues. CDR1 is SQVTM, CDR2 ANQGSEA, per germline. In DNA, the CDR3 is TGCAGCGTTGAAGACCCCGACAGGCCATACAATGAGCAGTTCTTC. Its translation is CSVEDPDRPYNEQFF.

This clonotype turned up a few times. This chain joins TRBV7-2 and TRBJ2-3; TRBD2 might be the D (5 bases). The CDR3 has 15 residues. V lost 5 bases and J 0 bases, leaving 12 bases between the germline ends. The germline V gene has CDR1 SGHTA and CDR2 FQGNSA. CDR3 sequence: CASSTTRTSTDTQYF. The CDR3 DNA sequence: TGTGCCAGCAGCACCACTAGGACCAGCACAGATACGCAGTATTTT.

The rearrangement links TRBV25-1 to TRBJ2-7, with D tentatively TRBD1 (6 bases). V lost 5 bases and J 3 bases, leaving 11 bases between the germline ends. Germline values: CDR1 MGHDK, CDR2 SYGVNS. This CDR3 is 13 amino acids long. CDR3 DNA sequence: TGTGCCAGCAGTAGACAGGACTTCTACGAGCAGTACTTC. Its translation is CASSRQDFYEQYF.

This clonotype was detected ten times or more. This chain uses TRBV7-9 with TRBJ1-1; 8 nucleotides align to TRBD1. The CDR3 is 16 residues long. Germline lookup yields CDR1 SEHNR and CDR2 FQNEAQ (reference sequence). V lost 5 bases and J lost 4; bases outside the gene matches: 12. CDR3 sequence: CASSLDPGGVLTEAFF. CDR3 DNA sequence: TGTGCCAGCAGCCTTGACCCAGGGGGCGTACTCACTGAAGCTTTCTTT.

This rearrangement joins TRBV2 to TRBJ2-1; D not certain. The CDR3 runs to 16 residues. Germline V gene data show CDR1 as SNHLY and CDR2 as FYNNEI. Trimming removed 6 bases at V and 0 bases at J, with 15 bases between. Here the CDR3 DNA reads TGTGCCAGCAGACCCCTGACGGAGAGCTCCTACAATGAGCAGTTCTTC. Its protein product is CASRPLTESSYNEQFF.

This clonotype was recorded many times. The chain couples TRBV19 to TRBJ2-1; D is possibly TRBD2 (5 bases). The CDR3 extends over 15 amino acids. V dropped 4 bases and J dropped 6 bases, with 16 bases sitting between them. Germline V gene lookup returns CDR1 LNHDA and CDR2 SQIVND (reference sequence). Here the CDR3 reads CASSTSPGLSNEQFF. The CDR3 coding sequence is TGTGCCAGTAGTACCTCCCCCGGACTTTCCAATGAGCAGTTCTTC.

This clonotype was seen ten or more times. This chain joins TRBV30 and TRBJ2-5; 8 bases are a match to TRBD1. Germline CDR1 is GTSNPN and CDR2 is SVGIG (reference sequence). This CDR3 is 13 amino acids long. Germline trimming cut 5 bases from V and 5 bases from J; bases unmatched to any gene: 7. CDR3: CAWETGDGETQYF. CDR3 coding DNA: TGTGCCTGGGAGACAGGGGACGGGGAGACCCAGTACTTC.

This clonotype was counted at least ten times. The rearrangement uses TRBV6-1 and TRBJ2-3, with no clear D. CDR1 is MNHNS and CDR2 is SASEGT in the germline V gene. Trimming removed 5 bases from V and 6 bases from J, with 21 bases in between. This CDR3 is 16 amino acids long. The CDR3: CASSYLMKRVSDTQYF. CDR3 DNA sequence: TGTGCCAGCAGTTACCTTATGAAAAGGGTTTCGGATACGCAGTATTTT.

This clonotype came up many times. The rearrangement joins TRBV7-8 to TRBJ1-1; D gene uncertain. The CDR3 contains 17 residues. The V end lost 1 base, the J end lost 0 bases, and 15 bases lay between the germline ends. The V gene's germline CDR1 is SGHVS and CDR2 FQNEAQ. The CDR3 region has the DNA TGTGCCAGCAGCTTAGTGTGGTGGGAGGCTGTGAACACTGAAGCTTTCTTT. This gives the protein CASSLVWWEAVNTEAFF. Filled out from reference TRBV7-8 and TRBJ1-1, the complete variable domain reads GAGVSQSPRYKVAKRGQDVALRCDPISGHVSLFWYQQALGQGPEFLTYFQNEAQLDKSGLPSDRFFAERPEGSVSTLKIQRTQQEDSAVYLCASSLVWWEAVNTEAFFGQGTRLTVV.

Remarks on this clonotype: At one end the junction does not follow the germline gene, possibly because of a read error. This rearrangement joins TRBV28 to TRBJ1-3; TRBD1 aligns across 8 bases. This CDR3 has 13 residues. CDR1 is MDHEN and CDR2 is SYDVKM in the germline V gene. The DNA for the CDR3 is TGTCCCAGCCAGACAGGGGCTGGAAACACCATATATTTT. Translation gives CPSQTGAGNTIYF.

This clonotype was seen ten or more times. This chain links TRBV7-3 with TRBJ2-7, with D perhaps being TRBD1 or TRBD2 (6 bases each). V shed 3 bases and J shed 6 bases, with 12 bases lying between them. Germline CDR1 is SGHTA and CDR2 is FQGTGA. The CDR3 has 13 residues. This CDR3 reads CASSLGGQSEQYF. CDR3 coding DNA: TGTGCCAGCAGCTTGGGGGGACAAAGCGAGCAGTACTTC.

In this sample, this clonotype turned up many times. This chain links TRBV3-1 with TRBJ1-2, with D possibly being TRBD1 (5 bases). Trimming took 2 bases from V and 3 from J, leaving 10 bases between them. The germline gives CDR1 LGHDT, CDR2 YNNKEL (reference sequence). The CDR3 length is 14 residues. CDR3 sequence reads: CASSQPDSHYGYTF. The CDR3 DNA sequence: TGTGCCAGCAGCCAACCCGACAGCCACTATGGCTACACCTTC.

At least ten counts were recorded for this clonotype. The chain employs TRBV20-1 and TRBJ1-4; maybe TRBD1 (5 bases). The CDR3 sequence is 13 residues long. Trimming cost V 5 bases and J 4 bases, with 11 bases left between them. Germline CDR1 is DFQATT and CDR2 is SNEGSKA (reference sequence). CDR3 sequence: CSARPRGNEKLFF. The CDR3 coding sequence is TGCAGTGCTCGTCCGAGGGGTAATGAAAAACTGTTTTTT.

Points on this clonotype: A clone one base away is much larger, so this may be a read error. The conserved phenylalanine or tryptophan normally closing the CDR3 is absent here, so this likely arose from a read error. The chain uses TRBV30 and TRBJ2-3, with TRBD1 matching 11 bases. V shed 5 bases and J 4 bases; nucleotides not matched to a gene: 11. The CDR3 covers 16 residues. From germline, CDR1 is GTSNPN and CDR2 SVGIG (reference sequence). The CDR3 loop is CAWGLGGTGGADTQYS. The CDR3 region has the DNA TGTGCCTGGGGTCTTGGGGGGACAGGGGGTGCAGATACGCAGTATTCT.

V gene TRBV6-2 or TRBV6-3 combines with J gene TRBJ2-3; 12 positions agree with TRBD2. Germline V gives CDR1 MNHEY, CDR2 SVGEGT. V was clipped by 6 bases and J by 5 bases; unmatched bases: 6. This CDR3 region has 15 residues. The DNA of the CDR3 is TGTGCCAGCAGCCGACTAGCGGGGGCGGGAGATACGCAGTATTTT. This gives the protein CASSRLAGAGDTQYF.

The table lists this clonotype with many counts. The V and J genes are TRBV20-1 and TRBJ2-1, with D perhaps matching TRBD2 (5 bases). The CDR3 runs 10 residues. V lost 5 bases and J 10 bases, leaving 9 bases between the germline ends. Looked up from germline, CDR1 is DFQATT and CDR2 is SNEGSKA (reference sequence). The CDR3 nucleotides are TGCAGTGCTGCGACTACCGAGCAGTTCTTC. Translation: CSAATTEQFF.

The chain links TRBV6-1 to TRBJ1-3, with TRBD1 matching 10 bases. V trimming: 6 bases; J trimming: 0 bases; junction bases outside the gene matches: 14. The germline V gene encodes CDR1 MNHNS and CDR2 SASEGT. This CDR3 region has 19 residues. The CDR3 protein is CASRPKPGQGKNSGNTIYF. CDR3 DNA: TGTGCCAGCAGACCCAAGCCGGGACAGGGGAAAAACTCTGGAAACACCATATATTTT.

This clonotype has a count of ten or more. The V and J genes are TRBV13 and TRBJ1-1; possible D gene TRBD1, 5 bases. The ends were cut back, 2 bases at V and 0 bases at J, with 13 bases in the middle. Germline CDR1 is PRHDT and CDR2 is FYEKMQ (reference sequence). The CDR3 is made up of 16 amino acids. CDR3 coding DNA: TGTGCCAGCAGCTTAACAGGTATAAGGATGAACACTGAAGCTTTCTTT. Amino acid sequence: CASSLTGIRMNTEAFF.

The chain uses TRBV10-2 and TRBJ1-3; tentative D call: TRBD1 (5 bases). Germline V lookup: CDR1 WSHSY, CDR2 SAAADI. V was pared by 3 bases and J by 4 bases, with 10 bases between. The CDR3 consists of 14 residues. Here the CDR3 DNA reads TGCGCCAGCAGTGACAGGGCTGGAGGAAACACCATATATTTT. Translation gives CASSDRAGGNTIYF.

The chain links TRBV6-1 to TRBJ2-2; TRBD2 might be the D (6 bases). The CDR3 has 14 residues. V shed 4 bases and J shed 3 bases, with 9 bases lying between them. CDR1 and CDR2 (germline): MNHNS, SASEGT. CDR3: CASSGGIYTGELFF. CDR3 bases: TGTGCCAGCAGTGGCGGGATCTACACCGGGGAGCTGTTTTTT.

The table lists this clonotype with many counts. V is TRBV5-4 and J is TRBJ2-1, with D tentatively TRBD2 (6 bases). Germline CDR1 SGHNT, CDR2 YYREEE (reference sequence). Between the trimmed V and J ends, which lost 3 bases and 8 bases, there was a span of 21 bases. The CDR3 is 16 amino acids. The CDR3 nucleotides read TGTGCCAGCAGCTGGGTCGTCGCGGGATCCCCCCATGAGCAGTTCTTC. Its protein product is CASSWVVAGSPHEQFF.

This clonotype has ten or more counts. This sequence joins TRBV7-8 and TRBJ1-3; D call uncertain. Germline V gives CDR1 SGHVS, CDR2 FQNEAQ. Trimming shortened V by 1 base and J by 0 bases, and 4 bases separated the two germline ends. The CDR3 length is 14 residues. The CDR3 DNA reads as TGTGCCAGCAGCTTAGTCGGCTCTGGAAACACCATATATTTT. This sequence encodes CASSLVGSGNTIYF. The whole variable domain, remainder taken from reference TRBV7-8 and TRBJ1-3, is GAGVSQSPRYKVAKRGQDVALRCDPISGHVSLFWYQQALGQGPEFLTYFQNEAQLDKSGLPSDRFFAERPEGSVSTLKIQRTQQEDSAVYLCASSLVGSGNTIYFGEGSWLTVV.